This T cell receptor (beta chain) was recorded in a study of OX40 agonist ivuxolimab in advanced cancers. Overall study findings and caveats: Among the nonresponders, some also had low normalized T-cell clonal expansion.

The CDR3 length is 14 residues. Data came from immunoSEQ multiplex PCR; TCRdb stores just in-frame clones and leaves some out. The sample carries 60,000 or so clones, around 84% recorded once. To note about this clone: Its antigen remains unidentified.

The receptor was isolated from an adult with an advanced solid tumor such as melanoma, head and neck, liver or kidney cancer. The starting material was CD4+ or CD8+ T cells sorted from blood, obtained in a trial of the OX40 agonist ivuxolimab. This chain uses TRBV7-5 with TRBJ2-7; the table's D call, TRBD2, has no DNA check behind it. TRBV7-5 is marked as a pseudogene. The chain's CDR3 is CARSLGTSPYEQYF. CDR3 sequence (DNA): TGTGCCAGAAGCTTAGGGACTAGCCCCTACGAGCAGTACTTC.